What follows is one T cell receptor (beta chain) and its context. These data originate in a study of T cells in Graves' hyperthyroidism and ophthalmopathy. TCR beta CDR3 regions were amplified from RNA. When the TCR CDR3 underwent first-round RT-PCR, the HTBI primer set was used. TCRdb recomputed calls from the multiplex PCR reads with MiXCR, one row per CDR3 protein. The data show 460,000 or so distinct CDR3 sequences, approximately 15% seen once. Germline V gene sequence: CDR1 MNHNS, CDR2 SASEGT. The CDR3 sequence is 12 residues long. The germline V and J ends were trimmed by 4 bases and 11 bases, with 9 bases remaining between them.

The gene calls are TRBV6-1 and TRBJ1-6; D is unclear. The sample taken for sequencing was blood. This clonotype was obtained from a woman younger than 30 with Graves' hyperthyroidism. CDR3 amino acids: CASSASGAPLHF. The CDR3, as DNA: TGTGCCAGCAGTGCGAGCGGGGCACCCCTCCACTTT.